Below are 22 T cell receptor beta chains sequenced from a single sample in a study of blood T cell repertoires in COVID-19 (dated by TCRdb to between 2020 and 2021). Receptor amplification or capture employed the immunoSEQ multiplex PCR assay. This is the immuneACCESS table as TCRdb keeps it, with only in-frame sequences that have V and J called. A part of the clones is gone; compared with another copy, unresolved V genes explain less than half, and the rest is unexplained. The sample table lists 150,000 to 200,000 clones, roughly 84% of them with a count of one. The ten largest clones represent roughly 2.6% of the sample. Material for sequencing was peripheral blood. The receptors were sampled from a human donor with acute or convalescent COVID-19. The donor label of this sample is uncertain.

CDR3 protein: CASSYAGDYGYTF. The CDR3 DNA reads as TGTGCCAGCAGTTACGCCGGGGACTATGGCTACACCTTC. This sequence joins TRBV6-5 and TRBJ1-2; D unresolved. CDR3 length: 13 amino acids. Per germline, CDR1 MNHEY and CDR2 SVGAGI. Trimming took 2 bases from V and 3 from J, leaving 7 bases between them.

This clone appeared once. The CDR3 coding sequence is TGTGCCAGCAGTTACCGAGAGGACACCGGGGAGCTGTTTTTT. The encoded protein is CASSYREDTGELFF. J is TRBJ2-2 and V is TRBV6-2 or TRBV6-3; unclear D gene. V was trimmed by 2 bases and J by 3 bases, leaving 7 bases between them. Germline V gene data show CDR1 as MNHEY and CDR2 as SVGEGT. The CDR3 length is 14 residues.

The V and J genes are TRBV5-5 and TRBJ2-5; D is unresolved. From germline, CDR1 is SGHKS and CDR2 YYEKEE (reference sequence). This CDR3 is 11 amino acids long. The germline V and J ends were trimmed by 1 base and 5 bases, with 3 bases remaining between them. The CDR3 nucleotides read TGTGCCAGCAGCTTGAGCGAGACCCAGTACTTC. Translated, it gives CASSLSETQYF.

The chain uses TRBV10-3 and TRBJ2-7, with D possibly matching TRBD2 (6 bases). V was trimmed by 6 bases and J by 3 bases, leaving 15 bases between them. CDR3 length: 14 amino acids. From germline, CDR1 is ENHRY and CDR2 SYGVKD. The CDR3 loop is CAIREGSGIYEQYF. CDR3 DNA: TGTGCCATCAGGGAGGGGTCGGGGATCTACGAGCAGTACTTC.

This clone was detected many times. J is TRBJ2-1 and V is TRBV6-4; D is perhaps TRBD2 (5 bases). From germline, CDR1 is MRHNA and CDR2 SNTAGT. The CDR3 has 15 residues. V dropped 0 bases and J dropped 4 bases, with 10 bases sitting between them. In nucleotides, the CDR3 is TGTGCCAGCAGTGACTCTGACGGGGATTACAATGAGCAGTTCTTC. Translation gives CASSDSDGDYNEQFF.

The CDR3 region is CASSVAGSGANVLTF. DNA of the CDR3: TGTGCCAGCAGCGTAGCGGGGTCCGGGGCCAACGTCCTGACTTTC. The chain couples TRBV9 to TRBJ2-6; weak D call: TRBD2 (5 bases). V was trimmed by 0 bases and J by 4 bases, leaving 8 bases between them. The germline V gene encodes CDR1 SGDLS and CDR2 YYNGEE. The CDR3 runs 15 residues.

Only a few counts were recorded for this clone. Other DNA sequences from this sample encode an identical CDR3 as well. The genes are TRBV9 and TRBJ2-2; no clear D. CDR1 SGDLS and CDR2 YYNGEE come from the germline V gene. The CDR3 is made up of 15 amino acids. V was cut by 0 bases and J by 0 bases, with 6 bases left in between. CDR3 in DNA: TGTGCCAGCAGCGTAGACAGAGCGAACACCGGGGAGCTGTTTTTT. Translated, it gives CASSVDRANTGELFF.

The chain couples TRBV11-1 to TRBJ2-3; no firm D call. This CDR3 comprises 14 residues. The V gene lost 5 bases and the J gene lost 5 bases, with 14 bases spanning the gap. Germline V gene lookup returns CDR1 SGHAT and CDR2 FQDESV (reference sequence). CDR3 in amino acids: CASSVGLSQDTQYF. In nucleotides, the CDR3 is TGTGCCAGCAGCGTCGGGTTGTCACAAGATACGCAGTATTTT. Filled out from reference TRBV11-1 and TRBJ2-3, the complete variable domain reads EAEVAQSPRYKITEKSQAVAFWCDPISGHATLYWYRQILGQGPELLVQFQDESVVDDSQLPKDRFSAERLKGVDSTLKIQPAELGDSAMYLCASSVGLSQDTQYFGPGTRLTVL.

The V and J genes are TRBV19 and TRBJ1-2; 7 nucleotides line up with TRBD1. V lost 2 bases to trimming and J lost 8 bases; unmatched junction nucleotides: 8. The CDR3 sequence is 14 residues long. The germline V gene has CDR1 LNHDA and CDR2 SQIVND (reference sequence). CDR3 DNA sequence: TGTGCCAGTAGTATAACGAGACAGGGTGGCGGCTACACCTTC. This translates into CASSITRQGGGYTF.

This clone turned up a few times. The chain recombines TRBV29-1 with TRBJ1-1; the D gene is possibly TRBD1 (6 bases). V gave up 5 bases and J gave up 5 bases, with 18 bases separating them. The length of the CDR3 is 14 residues. CDR1 is SQVTM, CDR2 ANQGSEA, per germline. The CDR3 coding sequence is TGCAGCGTTTCTGGGGGGGGCAGAGGGACTGAAGCTTTCTTT. It encodes CSVSGGGRGTEAFF.

This clone appeared once. The chain carries TRBV5-4 and TRBJ1-2, with TRBD1 matching 8 bases. V shed 5 bases and J 8 bases; nucleotides not matched to a gene: 8. This CDR3 is built from 13 residues. The germline CDR1 and CDR2 sequences are SGHNT and YYREEE (reference sequence). DNA of the CDR3: TGTGCCAGCAGACCTGCAGGGGGCCGGGGCTACACCTTC. It is translated as CASRPAGGRGYTF.

CDR3 amino acids: CASSVTSGSNTGELFF. Here the CDR3 DNA reads TGTGCCAGCAGCGTGACTAGCGGGTCGAACACCGGGGAGCTGTTTTTT. The J gene is TRBJ2-2, the V gene TRBV9; 10 bases line up with TRBD2. Germline trimming cut 2 bases from V and 0 bases from J; bases unmatched to any gene: 1. The CDR3 sequence is 16 residues long. The germline gives CDR1 SGDLS, CDR2 YYNGEE. The whole variable domain, filled in from reference TRBV9 and TRBJ2-2, reads DSGVTQTPKHLITATGQRVTLRCSPRSGDLSVYWYQQSLDQGLQFLIQYYNGEERAKGNILERFSAQQFPDLHSELNLSSLELGDSALYFCASSVTSGSNTGELFFGEGSRLTVL.

This chain links TRBV4-2 with TRBJ2-6; 9 positions agree with TRBD1. J was trimmed by 0 bases and V by 1 base; bases with no gene match: 4. Germline lookup yields CDR1 LGHNA and CDR2 YNFKEQ. The CDR3 spans 18 residues. CDR3 sequence: CASSQGTGAISGANVLTF. The CDR3 DNA sequence: TGTGCCAGCAGCCAAGGGACAGGGGCCATCTCTGGGGCCAACGTCCTGACTTTC.

The DNA of the CDR3 is TGTGCCAGCAGTTGGGGGGGCGCGGGAGGGACCTACGAGCAGTACTTC. Encoded protein: CASSWGGAGGTYEQYF. V gene TRBV5-4 combines with J gene TRBJ2-7; 9 bases are shared with TRBD2. V lost 5 bases and J lost 2; bases outside the gene matches: 11. From germline, CDR1 is SGHNT and CDR2 YYREEE (reference sequence). The CDR3 totals 16 residues.

The chain uses TRBV7-2 and TRBJ1-4; D might be TRBD1 (5 bases). Germline V gene lookup returns CDR1 SGHTA and CDR2 FQGNSA. This CDR3 is 16 amino acids long. Trimming removed 5 bases at V and 3 bases at J, with 16 bases between. As DNA, the CDR3 is TGTGCCAGCAGCACCCAGTGGGGGGTGGCTAATGAAAAACTGTTTTTT. Translation: CASSTQWGVANEKLFF.

The J gene is TRBJ2-3, the V gene TRBV5-1, with 8 bases aligning to TRBD2. Germline CDR1 SGHRS, CDR2 YFSETQ. V trimming: 0 bases; J trimming: 3 bases; junction bases outside the gene matches: 6. The CDR3 runs to 16 residues. CDR3 sequence reads: CASSLDGRGDTDTQYF. DNA for the CDR3: TGCGCCAGCAGCTTGGACGGGCGGGGGGATACAGATACGCAGTATTTT.

This clone is a singleton in its sample. The chain carries TRBV14 and TRBJ2-1; 12 nucleotides align to TRBD2. Unmatched junction bases numbered 9, after V lost 0 bases and J lost 0 bases. Germline values: CDR1 SGHDN, CDR2 FVKESK. The CDR3 consists of 20 residues. CDR3 coding DNA: TGTGCCAGCAGCCAAGATACGACTAGCGGGGGCAATAGCTCCTACAATGAGCAGTTCTTC. Its translation is CASSQDTTSGGNSSYNEQFF.

The rearrangement links TRBV28 to TRBJ1-2, with D hard to call. This CDR3 spans 14 amino acids. V was cut by 5 bases and J by 2 bases, with 12 bases left in between. The germline V gene encodes CDR1 MDHEN and CDR2 SYDVKM. For the CDR3, the DNA is TGTGCCAGCAGTCCCATACTCGAAAACTATGGCTACACCTTC. Translated, it gives CASSPILENYGYTF.

The V call is TRBV3-1 (or the pseudogene TRBV3-2), the J call TRBJ2-3; 7 positions agree with TRBD2. Germline CDR1 and CDR2: LGHDT and YNNKEL (reference sequence). V lost 0 bases and J lost 1; bases outside the gene matches: 1. There are 15 residues in the CDR3. The CDR3 nucleotides are TGTGCCAGCAGCCAAGATGGGGGGGGCACAGATACGCAGTATTTT. Translating gives CASSQDGGGTDTQYF.

The J gene is TRBJ2-7, the V gene TRBV2; possible D gene TRBD2, 6 bases. Germline V gene data show CDR1 as SNHLY and CDR2 as FYNNEI. This CDR3 is 12 amino acids long. Trimming removed 6 bases from V and 3 bases from J, with 9 bases in between. CDR3: CASREGSYEQYF. CDR3 nucleotide sequence: TGTGCCAGCAGGGAGGGGAGCTACGAGCAGTACTTC.

This sequence joins TRBV5-1 and TRBJ2-1, with 14 bases identical to TRBD2. Trimming cost V 4 bases and J 6 bases; bases outside gene matches: 6. The V gene's germline CDR1 is SGHRS and CDR2 YFSETQ. The CDR3 contains 16 residues. CDR3: CASSPRLAGGLNEQFF. Here the CDR3 DNA reads TGCGCCAGCAGCCCGAGACTAGCGGGAGGGCTCAATGAGCAGTTCTTC. Full variable domain (missing parts from reference TRBV5-1 and TRBJ2-1): KAGVTQTPRYLIKTRGQQVTLSCSPISGHRSVSWYQQTPGQGLQFLFEYFSETQRNKGNFPGRFSGRQFSNSRSEMNVSTLELGDSALYLCASSPRLAGGLNEQFFGPGTRLTVL.

The chain links TRBV28 to TRBJ2-5; TRBD1 matches 8 bases. The trim removed 7 bases at V and 5 bases at J, leaving 12 bases unmatched. The CDR3 spans 15 residues. Per the germline V gene, CDR1 is MDHEN and CDR2 is SYDVKM. For the CDR3, the DNA is TGTGCCAGCACCCCAGACAGGGGCGAGCAGGAGACCCAGTACTTC. Translating it yields CASTPDRGEQETQYF.